This T cell receptor beta chain was sequenced during a study of blood T cell repertoires in COVID-19. Study at large: Sample material is recorded as cDNA or gDNA derived from T cells, B-cell-depleted T cells, or PBMCs.

CDR1 and CDR2 from the germline V gene are LGHNT and FRNRAP. V lost 2 bases to trimming and J lost 10 bases; unmatched junction nucleotides: 8. The CDR3 loop spans 14 amino acids. Produced via immunoSEQ multiplex PCR; TCRdb's table is partial and in-frame only. The sample lists some 270,000 clones; about 85% were seen once. Patients in Seattle were enrolled during active infection, then followed longitudinally. The V and J genes are TRBV12-5 and TRBJ1-1; TRBD1 matches at 9 bases. The clonotype comes from a human donor with COVID-19, enrolled during active disease. The donor label of this sample is uncertain. Sequencing was done on a sample of peripheral blood. CDR3 amino acids: CASGLLLTGGAAFF. The DNA for the CDR3 is TGTGCTAGTGGTTTGCTTTTAACAGGGGGCGCAGCTTTCTTT.